This T cell receptor beta chain was documented in a study of response to subunit inactivated influenza vaccine. The germline gives CDR1 DFQATT, CDR2 SNEGSKA (reference sequence). Trimming stripped 0 bases from V and 6 bases from J, with 17 bases between. The CDR3 has 16 amino acids. TCRdb redid the calling of the RT-PCR reads with MiXCR, one entry per CDR3 protein. The data contain about 160,000 distinct CDR3 sequences, about 10% of them singletons. A few counts support this clonotype. The sequence came from a man between 50 and 70 years old who received an inactivated influenza vaccine. The sequencing used CD8+ T cells sorted from PBMCs, collected around 25 months after vaccination. The chain couples TRBV20-1 to TRBJ2-2; D uncertain. As DNA, the CDR3 is TGCAGTGCTAGAGATCTCGTGAAGGGAATAGCCGGGGAGCTGTTTTTT. It specifies CSARDLVKGIAGELFF.